The 5 T cell receptor beta chains given below trace back to one sample, sequenced in a study of cytomegalovirus exposure and HLA in healthy donors. With 60 Vbeta and 13 Jbeta primers, the PCR was carried out. Measured with immunoSEQ multiplex PCR; TCRdb has only the in-frame clones, and not every one. The sample shows around 130,000 clones, around 75% of them seen only once. The specimen sequenced was PBMCs. The receptors were sampled from a woman in her twenties or thirties in good health and CMV-seronegative.

The V and J genes are TRBV19 and TRBJ1-5, with a weak D call TRBD1 (6 bases). Trimming removed 9 bases from V and 4 bases from J, with 10 bases in between. The CDR3 totals 12 residues. From germline, CDR1 is LNHDA and CDR2 SQIVND (reference sequence). This CDR3 reads CASDDRNQPQHF. In nucleotides, the CDR3 is TGTGCCAGCGACGACAGGAATCAGCCCCAGCATTTT. Full variable domain (rest looked up from reference TRBV19 and TRBJ1-5): DGGITQSPKYLFRKEGQNVTLSCEQNLNHDAMYWYRQDPGQGLRLIYYSQIVNDFQKGDIAEGYSVSREKKESFPLTVTSAQKNPTAFYLCASDDRNQPQHFGDGTRLSIL.

The chain joins TRBV6-5 to TRBJ1-5; maybe TRBD1 (6 bases). Between the trimmed V and J ends, which lost 5 bases and 0 bases, there was a span of 8 bases. CDR1 and CDR2 from the germline V gene are MNHEY and SVGAGI. The CDR3 extends over 14 amino acids. CDR3 sequence (DNA): TGTGCCAGCAGTCCAGGGGATAGCAATCAGCCCCAGCATTTT. Its translation is CASSPGDSNQPQHF.

The chain has TRBV7-3 and TRBJ2-3; TRBD1 is a possible D gene (6 bases). CDR1 is SGHTA and CDR2 is FQGTGA in the germline V gene. The V end lost 5 bases, the J end lost 3 bases, and 18 bases lay between the germline ends. CDR3 length: 16 residues. The CDR3 coding sequence is TGTGCCAGCAGCCATGGAAGTAATAGGGGGACAGATACGCAGTATTTT. It specifies CASSHGSNRGTDTQYF.

The chain carries TRBV4-1 and TRBJ1-6; TRBD1 might be the D (6 bases). Trimming removed 3 bases at V and 12 bases at J, with 9 bases between. Germline V gives CDR1 MGHRA, CDR2 YSYEKL. This CDR3 is 12 amino acids long. In nucleotides, the CDR3 is TGCGCCAGCAGCCAGCCACAGGGACCCCTCCACTTT. It encodes CASSQPQGPLHF.

This clone was seen only a few times. The chain has TRBV5-4 and TRBJ2-5; a possible D gene is TRBD2 (6 bases). The CDR3 has 13 residues. Trimming removed 2 bases from V and 5 bases from J, with 10 bases in between. Germline CDR1 SGHNT, CDR2 YYREEE (reference sequence). The CDR3 reads CASSFGGAETQYF. The CDR3 DNA follows: TGTGCCAGCAGCTTCGGCGGGGCGGAGACCCAGTACTTC.